The present T cell receptor (beta chain) was sequenced within a study of OX40 agonist ivuxolimab in advanced cancers. Study information: Patients were dosed intravenously with ivuxolimab at 0.01 to 10 mg/kg every 2 weeks. Study results and limitations: The CD4+ and CD8+ T cells in the blood had expanded clonally by week 6 at 0.1 to 3.0 mg/kg. The mean number of expanded clones was higher in CD8+ T cells than in CD4+.

Libraries were prepared by immunoSEQ multiplex PCR; TCRdb keeps only in-frame clonotypes and omits some of them. The sample has some 35,000 clones; roughly 80% are singletons. The CDR3 has 15 amino acids. Germline V gene sequence: CDR1 MNHEY, CDR2 SMNVEV (reference sequence). Trimming cost V 1 base and J 0 bases, with 6 bases left between them. About this clone itself: The antigen is not known.

Prior autoimmune disease or systemic immunosuppression barred patients. The sequence was obtained from an adult with an advanced solid tumor such as melanoma, head and neck, liver or kidney cancer. The sequenced sample was CD4+ or CD8+ T cells sorted from blood, obtained in a trial of the OX40 agonist ivuxolimab. The rearrangement joins TRBV27 to TRBJ1-4; D remains ambiguous. This CDR3 is CASSLWAATNEKLFF. CDR3 DNA sequence: TGTGCCAGCAGTTTATGGGCTGCAACTAATGAAAAACTGTTTTTT. The full variable domain, with the rest looked up from reference TRBV27 and TRBJ1-4, is EAQVTQNPRYLITVTGKKLTVTCSQNMNHEYMSWYRQDPGLGLRQIYYSMNVEVTDKGDVPEGYKVSRKEKRNFPLILESPSPNQTSLYFCASSLWAATNEKLFFGSGTQLSVL.